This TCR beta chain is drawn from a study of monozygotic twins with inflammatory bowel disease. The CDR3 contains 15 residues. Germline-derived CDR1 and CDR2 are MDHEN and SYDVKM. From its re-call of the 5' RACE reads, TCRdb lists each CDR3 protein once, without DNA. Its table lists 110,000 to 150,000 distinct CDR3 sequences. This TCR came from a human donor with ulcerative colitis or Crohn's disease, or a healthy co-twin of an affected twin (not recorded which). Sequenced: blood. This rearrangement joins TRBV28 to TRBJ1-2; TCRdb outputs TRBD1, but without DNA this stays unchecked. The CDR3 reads CASSTRLGQGYGYTF.